Listed here are 27 T cell receptor beta chains from one sample, sequenced in a study of stem cell transplantation in POMP-related autoinflammatory disease. The method was immunoSEQ multiplex PCR; TCRdb's version includes in-frame clones alone and lacks a portion of them. Altogether tens of thousands of clones are present, just over 90% being singletons, with the ten largest covering 0.66%. Sequencing was performed on CD4+ T cells from PBMCs, taken after stem cell transplantation. The receptors here all came from a human patient with POMP-related autoinflammation and immune dysregulation (PRAID). T cells may partly derive from the graft donor.

This chain uses TRBV28 with TRBJ2-1; TRBD1 might be the D (5 bases). This CDR3 is 14 amino acids long. In germline, CDR1 is MDHEN, CDR2 SYDVKM. V shed 2 bases and J shed 7 bases, with 12 bases lying between them. CDR3 sequence: CASSLGATLNEQFF. CDR3 bases: TGTGCCAGCAGTTTAGGGGCGACTCTAAATGAGCAGTTCTTC.

The chain is built from TRBV9 and TRBJ2-3, with 8 bases lining up with TRBD2. The CDR3 runs to 15 residues. J gave up 4 bases and V 3 bases, and 7 bases lay outside the gene matches. Germline CDR1 reads SGDLS; CDR2 reads YYNGEE. The CDR3 is CASSDSGVRADTQYF. The CDR3 nucleotides read TGTGCCAGCAGCGATAGCGGGGTTCGGGCAGATACGCAGTATTTT.

This clone has just a few counts. The chain employs TRBV28 and TRBJ2-7, with D uncertain. V was trimmed by 4 bases and J by 2 bases, leaving 3 bases between them. This CDR3 comprises 11 residues. Looked up from germline, CDR1 is MDHEN and CDR2 is SYDVKM. The DNA of the CDR3 is TGTGCCAGCAGTTGGACCTACGAGCAGTACTTC. Its translation is CASSWTYEQYF.

The rearrangement joins TRBV6-5 to TRBJ1-2; possibly TRBD1 for D (6 bases). The germline V gene has CDR1 MNHEY and CDR2 SVGAGI. CDR3 length: 13 residues. The V gene lost 6 bases and the J gene lost 4 bases, with 12 bases spanning the gap. The CDR3 region is CASRMTGPYGYTF. The CDR3 DNA follows: TGTGCCAGCAGAATGACAGGTCCCTATGGCTACACCTTC.

The chain combines TRBV10-2 with TRBJ1-5, with a weak D call TRBD1 (6 bases). Looked up from germline, CDR1 is WSHSY and CDR2 is SAAADI. The CDR3 contains 15 residues. V lost 8 bases to trimming and J lost 11 bases, with 25 bases between them. CDR3 DNA sequence: TGCGCCAGCTGTGGGGCGGGGGCGGGGGGCCTGGCCCAGCATTTT. Its protein product is CASCGAGAGGLAQHF.

This rearrangement joins TRBV18 to TRBJ1-3; D might be TRBD1 (6 bases). The V and J ends lost 4 bases and 2 bases respectively, with 12 bases between them. This CDR3 has 15 amino acids. Looked up from germline, CDR1 is KGHSH and CDR2 is LQKENI. The CDR3: CASSRARDTGNTIYF. For the CDR3, the DNA is TGTGCCAGCTCACGGGCCCGGGACACTGGAAACACCATATATTTT.

The chain couples TRBV3-1 (or the pseudogene TRBV3-2) to TRBJ1-6; D is undetermined. V lost 7 bases to trimming and J lost 7 bases, with 14 bases between them. Germline V gives CDR1 LGHDT, CDR2 YNNKEL (reference sequence). CDR3 length: 14 residues. In nucleotides, the CDR3 is TGTGCCAGCACGCAGCTGGGAGCGAATTCACCCCTCCACTTT. It codes for CASTQLGANSPLHF.

This clone was detected only once. The chain links TRBV2 to TRBJ1-1; 7 bases align to TRBD1. In germline, CDR1 is SNHLY, CDR2 FYNNEI. This CDR3 spans 14 amino acids. Unmatched junction bases numbered 8, after V lost 4 bases and J lost 6 bases. In DNA, the CDR3 is TGTGCCAGCAGTGCGTTGACAGGGCTCGCTGAAGCTTTCTTT. Translation: CASSALTGLAEAFF.

The chain combines TRBV18 with TRBJ2-4, with D maybe TRBD1 (6 bases). Trimming left V 3 bases short and J 1 base short, with 13 bases between. CDR1 KGHSH and CDR2 LQKENI come from the germline V gene. The CDR3 has 16 residues. DNA for the CDR3: TGTGCCAGCTCACCCTTAGGGGGACATGCCAAAAACATTCAGTACTTC. Translated, it gives CASSPLGGHAKNIQYF.

The gene calls are TRBV5-1 and TRBJ1-2; 10 nucleotides match TRBD1. The V gene end was trimmed by 0 bases and the J gene end by 8 bases; junction bases not matched to a gene: 7. Germline CDR1 and CDR2: SGHRS and YFSETQ. The CDR3 sequence is 15 residues long. Here the CDR3 DNA reads TGCGCCAGCAGCTTGGATACCGGGACAGGGGCCGGCTACACCTTC. This translates into CASSLDTGTGAGYTF.

J is TRBJ2-3 and V is TRBV3-1 (or the pseudogene TRBV3-2); 8 bases are a match to TRBD2. The CDR3 has 18 residues. Trimming removed 2 bases from V and 2 bases from J; junction bases left unmatched: 12. Germline V gene data show CDR1 as LGHDT and CDR2 as YNNKEL (reference sequence). The CDR3 coding sequence is TGTGCCAGCAGCCAATGGGCGGGGGGTCGCCCTTACACAGATACGCAGTATTTT. This sequence encodes CASSQWAGGRPYTDTQYF.

This rearrangement joins TRBV5-6 to TRBJ2-7, with TRBD1 identical over 10 bases. Germline-derived CDR1 and CDR2 are SGHDT and YYEEEE. V lost 0 bases and J lost 3; bases outside the gene matches: 3. CDR3 length equals 15 residues. The CDR3 loop is CASSLGQGAFYEQYF. The CDR3 nucleotides read TGTGCCAGCAGCTTGGGACAGGGGGCGTTCTACGAGCAGTACTTC.

This sequence joins TRBV19 and TRBJ1-5; D call uncertain. V was shortened by 5 bases and J by 9 bases, with 14 bases between the two germline ends. The V gene's germline CDR1 is LNHDA and CDR2 SQIVND (reference sequence). The CDR3 contains 13 residues. The CDR3 loop reads CASSGDGRGPQHF. The CDR3 DNA reads TGTGCCAGTAGTGGCGATGGCCGAGGGCCCCAGCATTTT.

This clone occurred once. The chain carries TRBV10-3 and TRBJ2-4; tentatively, D is TRBD2 (5 bases). Trimming shortened V by 4 bases and J by 3 bases, and 7 bases separated the two germline ends. The CDR3 runs to 13 residues. Germline CDR1 is ENHRY and CDR2 is SYGVKD. Written as DNA, the CDR3 is TGTGCCATCAGTGGGGCGGGCAAAAACATTCAGTACTTC. It is translated as CAISGAGKNIQYF.

The V gene is TRBV18, the J gene TRBJ1-2; TRBD1 matches at 9 bases. The V and J ends lost 0 bases and 10 bases, in that order; junction bases with no gene match: 3. The germline gives CDR1 KGHSH, CDR2 LQKENI. The CDR3 totals 13 residues. CDR3 in amino acids: CASSPPTGGDYTF. The CDR3 nucleotides read TGTGCCAGCTCACCACCGACAGGGGGTGACTACACCTTC.

This chain connects TRBV12-5 to TRBJ1-5, with D uncertain. The CDR3 is 13 amino acids. The germline V and J ends were trimmed by 1 base and 3 bases, with 4 bases remaining between them. Germline assignment: CDR1 LGHNT and CDR2 FRNRAP. DNA of the CDR3: TGTGCTAGTGGTTTGGACGACAATCAGCCCCAGCATTTT. Encoded protein: CASGLDDNQPQHF.

The V and J genes are TRBV5-1 and TRBJ1-1; tentative D call: TRBD1 (6 bases). CDR3 length equals 15 residues. V lost 4 bases and J lost 2, with 15 bases in between. Germline CDR1 SGHRS, CDR2 YFSETQ. The DNA for the CDR3 is TGCGCCAGCAGCAGAGAGACAGGTATAAACACTGAAGCTTTCTTT. Protein product: CASSRETGINTEAFF.

The rearrangement uses TRBV20-1 and TRBJ1-6; perhaps TRBD1 as D (5 bases). V lost 3 bases and J 7 bases, leaving 10 bases between the germline ends. The CDR3 runs to 13 residues. In germline, CDR1 is DFQATT, CDR2 SNEGSKA (reference sequence). The CDR3, as DNA: TGCAGTGCTAGTCGGGGCGGGAATTCACCCCTCCACTTT. Translated, it gives CSASRGGNSPLHF.

The chain has TRBV6-5 and TRBJ2-1; maybe TRBD2 (6 bases). Germline V gene lookup returns CDR1 MNHEY and CDR2 SVGAGI. This CDR3 is built from 15 residues. The germline V and J ends were trimmed by 6 bases and 6 bases, with 18 bases remaining between them. CDR3 DNA: TGTGCCAGCAGGAGGGACTCCTCCCAGGGCAATGAGCAGTTCTTC. It codes for CASRRDSSQGNEQFF.

The chain uses TRBV11-3 and TRBJ2-5; 7 nucleotides align to TRBD1. Germline loops: CDR1 SGHNT, CDR2 YENEEA. V lost 4 bases and J lost 5; bases outside the gene matches: 13. This CDR3 contains 16 residues. CDR3 DNA sequence: TGTGCCAGCAGCTCCCCCCGCCAGGGGGTGAGGGAGACCCAGTACTTC. It is translated as CASSSPRQGVRETQYF.

The J gene is TRBJ2-1, the V gene TRBV10-3; TRBD2 aligns across 10 bases. Losses at the gene ends were 2 bases for V and 5 bases for J; bases not matched to a gene: 6. Germline V gene data show CDR1 as ENHRY and CDR2 as SYGVKD. This CDR3 has 16 residues. CDR3 region: CAISEPGAGGNNEQFF. CDR3 bases: TGTGCCATCAGTGAGCCGGGAGCGGGGGGGAACAATGAGCAGTTCTTC.

This chain links TRBV7-2 with TRBJ1-2; D might be TRBD1 (6 bases). The CDR3 sequence is 15 residues long. Germline CDR1 reads SGHTA; CDR2 reads FQGNSA. The V end lost 1 base, the J end lost 5 bases, and 14 bases lay between the germline ends. CDR3 sequence reads: CASSLEPGAQYGYTF. The DNA of the CDR3 is TGTGCCAGCAGCTTAGAACCGGGGGCCCAATATGGCTACACCTTC.

The CDR3 loop reads CSVGRHLQDTQYF. CDR3 DNA sequence: TGCAGCGTTGGAAGGCATTTACAAGATACGCAGTATTTT. The chain employs TRBV29-1 and TRBJ2-3; D not resolved. The germline V and J ends were trimmed by 4 bases and 5 bases, with 13 bases remaining between them. The CDR3 totals 13 residues. CDR1 and CDR2 from the germline V gene are SQVTM and ANQGSEA.

This clone was found a few times. Written as DNA, the CDR3 is TGTGCCAGCACTCTATCTAGCGGAGCCCTTAATTCACCCCTCCACTTT. It encodes CASTLSSGALNSPLHF. The V call is TRBV3-1 (or the pseudogene TRBV3-2), the J call TRBJ1-6; D not certain. The CDR3 contains 16 residues. The germline V gene encodes CDR1 LGHDT and CDR2 YNNKEL (reference sequence). V lost 7 bases to trimming and J lost 6 bases, with 19 bases between them.

The rearrangement links TRBV7-2 to TRBJ1-1; D uncertain. CDR1 and CDR2 from the germline V gene are SGHTA and FQGNSA. V shed 2 bases and J shed 12 bases, with 10 bases lying between them. The CDR3 has 11 residues. CDR3 amino acids: CASSLSYRPFF. In DNA, the CDR3 is TGTGCCAGCAGCTTAAGCTATAGACCTTTCTTT. The complete variable domain, with remaining parts taken from reference TRBV7-2 and TRBJ1-1, reads GAGVSQSPSNKVTEKGKDVELRCDPISGHTALYWYRQSLGQGLEFLIYFQGNSAPDKSGLPSDRFSAERTGGSVSTLTIQRTQQEDSAVYLCASSLSYRPFFGQGTRLTVV.

The rearrangement joins TRBV3-1 (or the pseudogene TRBV3-2) to TRBJ2-1, with D tentatively TRBD2 (5 bases). The germline V gene has CDR1 LGHDT and CDR2 YNNKEL (reference sequence). The CDR3 extends over 19 amino acids. Trimming took off 1 base at V and 0 bases at J, with 19 bases between the two ends. CDR3 bases: TGTGCCAGCAGCCAAGGACTACTAAGACCCTCGAGCTCCTACAATGAGCAGTTCTTC. It is translated as CASSQGLLRPSSSYNEQFF.

In DNA, the CDR3 is TGTGCCAGTAGTCAGGGGCGAACCGGGGAGCTGTTTTTT. Translation gives CASSQGRTGELFF. The rearrangement uses TRBV19 and TRBJ2-2; D is possibly TRBD1 (6 bases). The germline gives CDR1 LNHDA, CDR2 SQIVND (reference sequence). The CDR3 extends over 13 amino acids. Trimming took off 5 bases at V and 5 bases at J, with 9 bases between the two ends.